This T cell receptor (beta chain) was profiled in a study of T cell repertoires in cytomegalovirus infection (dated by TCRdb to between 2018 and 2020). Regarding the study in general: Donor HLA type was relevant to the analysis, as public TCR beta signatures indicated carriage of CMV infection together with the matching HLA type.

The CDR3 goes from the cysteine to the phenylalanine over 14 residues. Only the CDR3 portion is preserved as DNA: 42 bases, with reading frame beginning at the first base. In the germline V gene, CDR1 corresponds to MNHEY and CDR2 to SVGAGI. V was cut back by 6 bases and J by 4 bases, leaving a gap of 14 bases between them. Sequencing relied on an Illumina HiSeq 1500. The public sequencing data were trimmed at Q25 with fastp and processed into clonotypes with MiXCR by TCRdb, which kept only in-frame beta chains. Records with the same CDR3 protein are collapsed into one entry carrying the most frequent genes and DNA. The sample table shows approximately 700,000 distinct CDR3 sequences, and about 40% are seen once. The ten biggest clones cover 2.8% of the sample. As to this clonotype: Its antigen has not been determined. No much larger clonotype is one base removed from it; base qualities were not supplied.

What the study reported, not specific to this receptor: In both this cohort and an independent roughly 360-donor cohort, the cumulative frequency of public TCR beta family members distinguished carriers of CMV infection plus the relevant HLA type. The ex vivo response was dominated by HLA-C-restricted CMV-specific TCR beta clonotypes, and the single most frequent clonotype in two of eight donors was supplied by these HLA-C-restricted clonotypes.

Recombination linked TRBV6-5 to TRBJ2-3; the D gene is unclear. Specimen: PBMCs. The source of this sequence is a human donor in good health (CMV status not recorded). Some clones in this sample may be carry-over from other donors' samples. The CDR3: CASRGREVPDTQYF. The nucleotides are TGTGCCAGCAGGGGCCGAGAAGTTCCAGATACGCAGTATTTT.